Listed below are T cell receptor beta chains from one sample, sequenced in a study of human T cells and chemical hapten exposure. TCRdb re-called the RACE reads through MiXCR, storing one row per CDR3 protein. This sample has around 100,000 distinct CDR3 sequences, with roughly 11% found just once. The sequencing used whole blood, collected in connection with sensitization to the hapten diphenylcyclopropenone (DPC). Receptors originate from a woman aged 40 to 49 with alopecia areata. Some clones in this sample may be carry-over from other donors' samples. Each CDR3 is given with its conserved first and last residue. The D gene is left open where the match is weak. Part of the rows lack a size; the others show once, few, many or a class for expanded clones.

>TRBJ2-3|many|TRBV7-9|-
CASSLRVQTTDTQYF
TGTGCCAGCAGCTTAAGGGTACAGACCACAGATACGCAGTATTTT
>TRBJ2-1|many|TRBV29-1|-
CSAPGQILGEQFF
TGCAGCGCGCCTGGACAGATTCTAGGTGAGCAGTTCTTC
>TRBJ2-1|-|TRBV20-1|-
CSGVAGFNEQFF
TGCAGTGGGGTGGCGGGGTTCAATGAGCAGTTCTTC
>TRBJ2-3|many|TRBV19|-
CASSVRESVNTQYF
TGTGCCAGTAGTGTCCGGGAGAGTGTTAATACGCAGTATTTT
>TRBJ1-1|many|TRBV12-3/TRBV12-4|TRBD1
CASRTGQTMNTEAFF
TGTGCCAGCAGGACGGGACAGACTATGAACACTGAAGCTTTCTTT
>TRBJ2-3|-|TRBV29-1|-
CSPVVVSDTQYF
TGCAGCCCGGTTGTGGTGTCAGATACGCAGTATTTT
>TRBJ2-5|few|TRBV28|-
CASSLKDWYGGETQYF
TGTGCCAGCAGTTTAAAGGACTGGTATGGAGGAGAGACCCAGTACTTC
>TRBJ2-7|-|TRBV6-2/TRBV6-3|-
CASSYSSGDHSYEQYF
TGTGCCAGCAGTTACTCTTCCGGGGACCACTCCTACGAGCAGTACTTC
>TRBJ1-1|-|TRBV20-1|-
CSARDSRGNTEAFF
TGCAGTGCTAGAGATTCACGGGGGAACACTGAAGCTTTCTTT
>TRBJ1-2|-|TRBV2|TRBD1
CASSIPGGYGYTF
TGTGCCAGCAGTATTCCAGGGGGCTATGGCTACACCTTC
>TRBJ2-5|many|TRBV6-5|-
CASSAEETQYF
TGTGCCAGCAGCGCCGAGGAGACCCAGTACTTC
>TRBJ1-6|-|TRBV6-5|TRBD1
CASSSVGKTGPSSYNSPLHF
TGTGCCAGCAGTTCCGTAGGAAAGACAGGGCCCAGCTCCTATAATTCACCCCTCCACTTT
>TRBJ2-4|many|TRBV28|-
CASSPVRGNIQYF
TGTGCCAGCAGTCCTGTTAGGGGGAACATTCAGTACTTC
>TRBJ2-3|many|TRBV20-1|TRBD1
CSARGVAGGVTDTQYF
TGCAGTGCTAGAGGGGTCGCAGGGGGAGTCACAGATACGCAGTATTTT
>TRBJ2-1|-|TRBV2|TRBD2
CASSAGLAPSNEQFF
TGTGCCAGCAGTGCGGGACTAGCTCCTTCAAATGAGCAGTTCTTC
>TRBJ1-2|many|TRBV9|TRBD1
CASSGTGSDGYTF
TGTGCCAGCAGCGGGACAGGGTCGGATGGCTACACCTTC
>TRBJ2-2|few|TRBV12-3/TRBV12-4|TRBD2
CASRSSGSFTGELFF
TGTGCCAGCAGGTCTAGCGGGAGTTTCACCGGGGAGCTGTTTTTT
>TRBJ2-7|few|TRBV20-1|TRBD2
CSARESALAGDYF
TGCAGTGCTAGAGAGTCAGCTCTGGCGGGGGATTACTTC
>TRBJ2-3|few|TRBV5-1|-
CASSLENQLPTDTQYF
TGCGCCAGCAGCTTGGAGAACCAACTACCCACAGATACGCAGTATTTT
>TRBJ1-2|many|TRBV12-3/TRBV12-4|-
CASSSPPDTDNYGYTF
TGTGCCAGCAGTTCACCTCCCGACACGGATAACTATGGCTACACCTTC
>TRBJ2-4|-|TRBV7-2|TRBD1
CASSLAPAGGINIQYF
TGTGCCAGCAGCTTAGCGCCGGCAGGGGGCATAAACATTCAGTACTTC
>TRBJ2-5|few|TRBV20-1|-
CSASPGTPIGPQYF
TGCAGTGCCTCTCCCGGGACCCCCATAGGTCCCCAGTACTTC
>TRBJ2-2|many|TRBV30|TRBD2
CAWRGGLAGVGTGELFF
TGTGCCTGGAGGGGGGGACTAGCGGGAGTCGGCACCGGGGAGCTGTTTTTT
>TRBJ2-7|many|TRBV12-3/TRBV12-4|-
CASSLSGSYEQYF
TGTGCCAGCAGTTTATCCGGATCTTACGAGCAGTACTTC
>TRBJ2-2|-|TRBV7-9|TRBD1
CASNWDRVFTGELFF
TGTGCCAGCAACTGGGACAGGGTTTTCACCGGGGAGCTGTTTTTT
>TRBJ2-6|few|TRBV27|-
CASSLFSPLAAGANVLTF
TGTGCCAGCAGTTTATTTTCCCCCTTAGCGGCTGGGGCCAACGTCCTGACTTTC
>TRBJ1-1|-|TRBV29-1|-
CSVRQANTEAFF
TGCAGCGTGAGACAGGCAAACACTGAAGCTTTCTTT
>TRBJ2-3|few|TRBV29-1|-
CSAGPGQYTDTQYF
TGCAGCGCTGGGCCGGGACAATACACAGATACGCAGTATTTT
>TRBJ1-5|-|TRBV18|TRBD1
CASSSTGEYQPQHF
TGTGCCAGCTCATCTACAGGGGAGTATCAGCCCCAGCATTTT
>TRBJ2-5|many|TRBV20-1|TRBD2
CSARAGEAQETQYF
TGCAGTGCTAGGGCGGGAGAGGCCCAAGAGACCCAGTACTTC
>TRBJ2-3|many|TRBV9|TRBD1
CASSVEGAGQGWDTDTQYF
TGTGCCAGCAGCGTAGAGGGGGCGGGACAGGGATGGGACACAGATACGCAGTATTTT
>TRBJ1-6|-|TRBV7-9|-
CASSLAQAGDNSPLHF
TGTGCCAGCAGCTTAGCGCAGGCAGGAGATAATTCACCCCTCCACTTT
>TRBJ1-2|many|TRBV20-1|-
CSARVPTGFYYGYTF
TGCAGTGCTAGAGTCCCGACAGGATTCTACTATGGCTACACCTTC
>TRBJ1-2|many|TRBV7-2|-
CASSLAATAGYTF
TGTGCCAGCAGCTTAGCAGCTACGGCTGGCTACACCTTC
>TRBJ1-5|many|TRBV20-1|TRBD1
CSAPGGSSFNQPQHF
TGCAGTGCTCCAGGGGGTTCAAGTTTTAATCAGCCCCAGCATTTT
>TRBJ1-5|many|TRBV12-3/TRBV12-4|TRBD1
CASSLALGGHSNQPQHF
TGTGCCAGCAGTTTAGCGCTAGGGGGCCATAGCAATCAGCCCCAGCATTTT